Following are 31 T cell receptor beta chains from one sample sequenced in a study of shared clonotypes between healthy human individuals. Generated by immunoSEQ multiplex PCR, the TCRdb table keeps only in-frame clones and is missing some. The profile shows roughly 530,000 clones, 90% to 97% of them singletons. Sequencing was performed on naive CD4+ T cells sorted from blood. As for subset: CD45RA+ positively selected. The receptors come from a woman in her thirties in good health.

The chain uses TRBV6-6 and TRBJ2-1; tentative D call: TRBD1 (5 bases). Germline assignment: CDR1 MNHNY and CDR2 SVGAGI (reference sequence). The CDR3 spans 15 residues. V was cut by 2 bases and J by 1 base, with 9 bases left in between. The CDR3 coding sequence is TGTGCCAGCAGTTACGCAGGGAATTCCTACAATGAGCAGTTCTTC. Protein sequence: CASSYAGNSYNEQFF.

This clone was counted only a few times. The rearrangement links TRBV2 to TRBJ1-2; a weak D match, TRBD1 (5 bases). The V gene lost 6 bases and the J gene lost 9 bases, with 14 bases spanning the gap. Germline V gene sequence: CDR1 SNHLY, CDR2 FYNNEI. This CDR3 comprises 12 residues. In nucleotides, the CDR3 is TGTGCCAGCAGATCAGACAGCCACAGCTACACCTTC. Translating gives CASRSDSHSYTF.

About this clone itself: The sample holds other DNA sequences that translate to the same CDR3. The chain joins TRBV5-6 to TRBJ2-1; 12 bases fit TRBD2. The CDR3 totals 14 residues. J gave up 7 bases and V 4 bases, and 3 bases lay outside the gene matches. The germline V gene has CDR1 SGHDT and CDR2 YYEEEE. The DNA of the CDR3 is TGTGCCAGCAGCCTAGCGGGAGGGGGGAATGAGCAGTTCTTC. It encodes CASSLAGGGNEQFF.

The chain links TRBV7-9 to TRBJ2-2; weak D call: TRBD2 (6 bases). Trimming took 5 bases from V and 4 from J, leaving 14 bases between them. The CDR3 totals 15 residues. The germline V gene has CDR1 SEHNR and CDR2 FQNEAQ (reference sequence). In nucleotides, the CDR3 is TGTGCCAGCAGCCCCCTGGGACTTATCACCGGGGAGCTGTTTTTT. Translated: CASSPLGLITGELFF.

As concerns this clone: One end of the junction is discordant with germline, which a read error may explain. The genes are TRBV5-6 and TRBJ2-5, with 9 positions matching TRBD1. The CDR3 sequence is 16 residues long. The V gene's germline CDR1 is SGHDT and CDR2 YYEEEE. The DNA for the CDR3 is TGTGCCAGCACCTTGGGTCCCCTAGACAGGGGGGAGACCCAGTACTTC. Residues: CASTLGPLDRGETQYF.

The chain recombines TRBV19 with TRBJ2-7, with D maybe TRBD2 (6 bases). V lost 10 bases and J lost 2, with 15 bases in between. The CDR3 loop spans 13 amino acids. The germline gives CDR1 LNHDA, CDR2 SQIVND (reference sequence). As DNA, the CDR3 is TGTGCCACTAGCCCCGCGGGAACCTACGAGCAGTACTTC. This encodes CATSPAGTYEQYF.

The genes are TRBV5-1 and TRBJ1-2, with TRBD1 identical over 7 bases. Trimming cost V 3 bases and J 8 bases; bases outside gene matches: 10. The V gene's germline CDR1 is SGHRS and CDR2 YFSETQ. This CDR3 is 14 amino acids long. The CDR3 spells CASSSPDRSAGYTF. The CDR3, as DNA: TGCGCCAGCAGCTCCCCGGACAGGTCGGCGGGCTACACCTTC.

The chain has TRBV5-6 and TRBJ1-2, with 8 bases fitting TRBD1. There are 14 residues in the CDR3. CDR1 and CDR2 (germline): SGHDT, YYEEEE. The junction had 11 bases not matched to a gene; V was cut back by 5 bases and J by 8 bases. The CDR3 region is CASRKTQGARGYTF. The CDR3 DNA follows: TGTGCCAGCAGAAAAACCCAGGGGGCAAGGGGCTACACCTTC. Looking up the rest from reference TRBV5-6 and TRBJ1-2 gives the full variable domain: DAGVTQSPTHLIKTRGQQVTLRCSPKSGHDTVSWYQQALGQGPQFIFQYYEEEERQRGNFPDRFSGHQFPNYSSELNVNALLLGDSALYLCASRKTQGARGYTFGSGTRLTVV.

The chain recombines TRBV30 with TRBJ2-1; TRBD2 agrees at 8 bases. Germline-derived CDR1 and CDR2 are GTSNPN and SVGIG (reference sequence). V lost 5 bases to trimming and J lost 2 bases; unmatched junction nucleotides: 8. The length of the CDR3 is 15 residues. This CDR3 reads CAWGRPSGPYNEQFF. As DNA, the CDR3 is TGTGCCTGGGGCAGGCCTAGCGGGCCCTACAATGAGCAGTTCTTC.

J is TRBJ2-3 and V is TRBV18; D remains ambiguous. Germline CDR1 is KGHSH and CDR2 is LQKENI. This CDR3 comprises 15 residues. Trimming stripped 3 bases from V and 0 bases from J, with 10 bases between. In DNA, the CDR3 is TGTGCCAGCTCACCTAACCACGATAGCACAGATACGCAGTATTTT. It yields the protein CASSPNHDSTDTQYF.

This chain connects TRBV2 to TRBJ2-2; D possibly matches TRBD1 or TRBD2 (5 bases each). The CDR3 is 16 amino acids. V lost 0 bases and J 2 bases, leaving 10 bases between the germline ends. Germline V gene data show CDR1 as SNHLY and CDR2 as FYNNEI. CDR3 nucleotides: TGTGCCAGCAGTGAAGCGGGGACCTCTAACACCGGGGAGCTGTTTTTT. Protein product: CASSEAGTSNTGELFF.

The chain links TRBV4-1 to TRBJ1-2; D ambiguous. Trimming left V 4 bases short and J 4 bases short, with 22 bases between. This CDR3 region has 17 residues. Germline V CDR1 and CDR2: MGHRA, YSYEKL. This CDR3 reads CASSPPLPTPGTYGYTF. Here the CDR3 DNA reads TGCGCCAGCAGCCCCCCTCTTCCCACGCCAGGCACCTATGGCTACACCTTC.

CDR3: CASSVWRSDTQYF. Written as DNA, the CDR3 is TGTGCCAGCAGCGTATGGCGTTCAGATACGCAGTATTTT. J is TRBJ2-3 and V is TRBV9; D gene ambiguous. This CDR3 comprises 13 residues. Germline V CDR1 and CDR2: SGDLS, YYNGEE. Trimming took off 1 base at V and 4 bases at J, with 7 bases between the two ends.

The CDR3 region is CASSSGGTGKYGYTF. CDR3 DNA: TGTGCCAGCAGTTCGGGGGGGACAGGGAAGTATGGCTACACCTTC. The rearrangement joins TRBV6-5 to TRBJ1-2, with TRBD1 matching over 9 bases. Germline CDR1 reads MNHEY; CDR2 reads SVGAGI. This CDR3 has 15 amino acids. V gave up 4 bases and J gave up 5 bases; unmatched junction bases: 8.

This chain joins TRBV5-5 and TRBJ1-2, with D tentatively TRBD1 (5 bases). Trimming removed 2 bases at V and 7 bases at J, with 15 bases between. Germline-derived CDR1 and CDR2 are SGHKS and YYEKEE (reference sequence). This CDR3 is built from 14 residues. The CDR3 protein is CASSFTGATIGYTF. In nucleotides, the CDR3 is TGTGCCAGCAGCTTTACTGGGGCCACTATTGGCTACACCTTC.

The V gene is TRBV19, the J gene TRBJ2-2; 9 bases fit TRBD2. The CDR3 is 17 amino acids. From germline, CDR1 is LNHDA and CDR2 SQIVND (reference sequence). J gave up 0 bases and V 10 bases, and 12 bases lay outside the gene matches. CDR3 DNA: TGTGCCACCAGAAGGGCTAGCGGGGTCGCGAACACCGGGGAGCTGTTTTTT. It codes for CATRRASGVANTGELFF.

V is TRBV6-5 and J is TRBJ2-4; 10 bases are shared with TRBD1. From germline, CDR1 is MNHEY and CDR2 SVGAGI. The CDR3 has 15 residues. With V trimmed by 5 bases and J by 7 bases, 8 bases remained unmatched. CDR3 sequence: CASSPDRGLANIQYF. The CDR3 DNA follows: TGTGCCAGCAGTCCAGACAGGGGGCTAGCGAACATTCAGTACTTC.

CDR3 nucleotide sequence: TGTGCCAGCAGACCTACAGGGGGTGGGTTCGCAACTAATGAAAAACTGTTTTTT. Residues: CASRPTGGGFATNEKLFF. J is TRBJ1-4 and V is TRBV27; 8 positions match TRBD1. Germline CDR1 is MNHEY and CDR2 is SMNVEV (reference sequence). CDR3 size: 18 residues. J was trimmed by 0 bases and V by 6 bases; bases with no gene match: 12.

This clone was counted only a few times. The rearrangement links TRBV5-4 to TRBJ2-7, with D perhaps matching TRBD1 (5 bases). The V gene's germline CDR1 is SGHNT and CDR2 YYREEE (reference sequence). The length of the CDR3 is 14 residues. Trimming took off 1 base at V and 4 bases at J, with 12 bases between the two ends. DNA for the CDR3: TGTGCCAGCAGCTTGCAGGGCTCTGGGTACGAGCAGTACTTC. Protein: CASSLQGSGYEQYF.

The CDR3 region has the DNA TGCGCCAGCCGTCCGGGACAGAGTAATGAAAAACTGTTTTTT. It yields the protein CASRPGQSNEKLFF. The chain couples TRBV10-2 to TRBJ1-4, with 7 nucleotides matching TRBD1. Trimming removed 8 bases from V and 4 bases from J; junction bases left unmatched: 7. Germline V CDR1 and CDR2: WSHSY, SAAADI. The CDR3 covers 14 residues.

This sequence joins TRBV29-1 and TRBJ2-5; 8 nucleotides align to TRBD2. The J call may be incorrect, as the DNA end agrees better with TRBJ2-7. The germline gives CDR1 SQVTM, CDR2 ANQGSEA. The CDR3 runs 14 residues. CDR3 amino acids: CSVLGLAQTYEQYF. CDR3 coding DNA: TGCAGCGTTTTAGGACTAGCCCAAACCTACGAGCAGTACTTC.

The gene calls are TRBV27 and TRBJ2-7; TRBD2 aligns across 8 bases. The CDR3 contains 15 residues. Per germline, CDR1 MNHEY and CDR2 SMNVEV (reference sequence). V was pared by 0 bases and J by 2 bases, with 3 bases of the junction left unmatched. CDR3 DNA: TGTGCCAGCAGTTTATCCCCTAGCGGGCCCTACGAGCAGTACTTC. It translates to CASSLSPSGPYEQYF.

The chain is built from TRBV4-2 and TRBJ2-5, with 12 bases fitting TRBD2. The DNA end lines up better with TRBJ2-7; the J call may be wrong. The germline V gene encodes CDR1 LGHNA and CDR2 YNFKEQ. The CDR3 contains 17 residues. For the CDR3, the DNA is TGTGCCAGCAGCCAGGCCCGGACTAGCGGGGACCTCGGCGAGCAGTACTTC. Its translation is CASSQARTSGDLGEQYF.

This sequence joins TRBV28 and TRBJ1-1; no clear D. V was cut by 5 bases and J by 4 bases, with 14 bases left in between. Germline V gene data show CDR1 as MDHEN and CDR2 as SYDVKM. The CDR3 loop spans 14 amino acids. The CDR3 DNA sequence: TGTGCCAGCAGTACCAATAGGGTGGGCACTGAAGCTTTCTTT. It encodes CASSTNRVGTEAFF. Drawing the rest from reference TRBV28 and TRBJ1-1, the complete variable domain is DVKVTQSSRYLVKRTGEKVFLECVQDMDHENMFWYRQDPGLGLRLIYFSYDVKMKEKGDIPEGYSVSREKKERFSLILESASTNQTSMYLCASSTNRVGTEAFFGQGTRLTVV.

J is TRBJ2-5 and V is TRBV11-3, with 7 bases aligning to TRBD2. The end of the DNA fits TRBJ2-7 better, so the J call may be wrong. This CDR3 has 15 amino acids. Looked up from germline, CDR1 is SGHNT and CDR2 is YENEEA. As DNA, the CDR3 is TGTGCCAGCAGCTTACGGGGGGAACGGATCCACGAGCAGTACTTC. It encodes CASSLRGERIHEQYF.

V usage is TRBV19 and J usage is TRBJ1-4, with D possibly TRBD1 on 5 matching bases. The CDR3 is 15 amino acids. CDR1 and CDR2 (germline): LNHDA, SQIVND (reference sequence). The ends were cut back, 7 bases at V and 0 bases at J, with 12 bases in the middle. CDR3 residues: CASNTQGSTNEKLFF. As DNA, the CDR3 is TGTGCCAGTAATACTCAGGGTTCAACTAATGAAAAACTGTTTTTT. Filled out from reference TRBV19 and TRBJ1-4, the complete variable domain reads DGGITQSPKYLFRKEGQNVTLSCEQNLNHDAMYWYRQDPGQGLRLIYYSQIVNDFQKGDIAEGYSVSREKKESFPLTVTSAQKNPTAFYLCASNTQGSTNEKLFFGSGTQLSVL.

This chain uses TRBV18 with TRBJ1-1; 7 bases agree with TRBD1. The germline V gene encodes CDR1 KGHSH and CDR2 LQKENI. This CDR3 spans 15 amino acids. J gave up 4 bases and V 6 bases, and 11 bases lay outside the gene matches. CDR3 bases: TGTGCCAGCTCCCTCAGAGACAGGGAGGGCACTGAAGCTTTCTTT. Translation: CASSLRDREGTEAFF.

The chain is built from TRBV19 and TRBJ2-5; the match to TRBD2 covers 7 bases. The CDR3 spans 13 residues. CDR1 is LNHDA and CDR2 is SQIVND in the germline V gene (reference sequence). Trimming took 3 bases from V and 5 from J; bases not matched to a gene: 3. CDR3 protein: CASSIGLVETQYF. In DNA, the CDR3 is TGTGCCAGTAGTATTGGACTAGTGGAGACCCAGTACTTC.

V gene TRBV2 combines with J gene TRBJ2-1; 11 nucleotides align to TRBD2. V was clipped by 7 bases and J by 6 bases; unmatched bases: 5. CDR3 length equals 14 residues. Looked up from germline, CDR1 is SNHLY and CDR2 is FYNNEI. The CDR3: CASNRGTSGNEQFF. The CDR3 coding sequence is TGTGCCAGCAATCGTGGGACTAGCGGCAATGAGCAGTTCTTC.

The chain recombines TRBV5-4 with TRBJ2-3; 10 bases are shared with TRBD2. From germline, CDR1 is SGHNT and CDR2 YYREEE (reference sequence). J gave up 4 bases and V 0 bases, and 8 bases lay outside the gene matches. The CDR3 loop spans 17 amino acids. CDR3 nucleotide sequence: TGTGCCAGCAGCTTGGTACTAGCGGGGATTGTCGCAGATACGCAGTATTTT. Translated: CASSLVLAGIVADTQYF.

This chain connects TRBV5-4 to TRBJ2-7; no reliable D call. Deletions cut 4 bases from V and 3 bases from J, with 11 bases between. The germline CDR1 and CDR2 sequences are SGHNT and YYREEE (reference sequence). The CDR3 has 13 residues. The CDR3 protein is CASSTMPRYEQYF. The CDR3 bases are TGTGCCAGCAGCACGATGCCCCGCTACGAGCAGTACTTC.